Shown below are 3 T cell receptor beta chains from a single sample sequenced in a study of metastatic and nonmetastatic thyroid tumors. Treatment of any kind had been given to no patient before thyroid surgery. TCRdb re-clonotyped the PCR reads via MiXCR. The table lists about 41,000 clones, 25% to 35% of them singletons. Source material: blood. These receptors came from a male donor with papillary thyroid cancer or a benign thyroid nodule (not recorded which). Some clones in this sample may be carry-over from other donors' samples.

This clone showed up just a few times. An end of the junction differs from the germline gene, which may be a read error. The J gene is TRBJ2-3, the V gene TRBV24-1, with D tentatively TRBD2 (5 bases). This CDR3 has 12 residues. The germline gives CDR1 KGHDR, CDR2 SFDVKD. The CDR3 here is CATKDERDTQYF. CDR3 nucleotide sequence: TGTGCCACCAAGGACGAGAGGGATACGCAATATTTT.

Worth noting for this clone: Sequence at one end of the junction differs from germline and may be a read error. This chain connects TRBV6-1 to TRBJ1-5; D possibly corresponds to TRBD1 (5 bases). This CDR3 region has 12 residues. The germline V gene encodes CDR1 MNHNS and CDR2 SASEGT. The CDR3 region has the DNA TGTGCCAGCATTCCCGGGGTGGGACCCCATCATTTT. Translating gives CASIPGVGPHHF.

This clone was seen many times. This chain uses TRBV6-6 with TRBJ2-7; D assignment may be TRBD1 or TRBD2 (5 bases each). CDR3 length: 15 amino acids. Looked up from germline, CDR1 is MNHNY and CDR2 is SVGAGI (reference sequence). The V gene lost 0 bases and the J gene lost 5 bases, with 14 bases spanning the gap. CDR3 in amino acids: CASSYSIGVGHEQYF. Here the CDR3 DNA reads TGTGCCAGCAGTTACTCGATCGGGGTGGGACACGAGCAGTACTTC.